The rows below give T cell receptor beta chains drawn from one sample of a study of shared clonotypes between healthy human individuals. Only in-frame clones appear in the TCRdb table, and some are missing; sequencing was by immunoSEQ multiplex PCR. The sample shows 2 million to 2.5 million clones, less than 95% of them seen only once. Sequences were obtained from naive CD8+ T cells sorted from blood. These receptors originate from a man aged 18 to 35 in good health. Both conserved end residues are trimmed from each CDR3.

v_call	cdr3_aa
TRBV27	ASSLRAGNEKLF
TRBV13	ASSPEGSYNEQF
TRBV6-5	ASSYSEGAEAF
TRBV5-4	ASSFHPGPYNEQF
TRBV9	ASSVGGVRGHTEAF
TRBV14	ASSQGKPYEQY
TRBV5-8	ASSRDSNEQF
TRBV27	ASSTDRGHGYT
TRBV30	AWTLGQGKNEQY
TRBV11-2	ASSSSTGGLGDTEAF
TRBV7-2	ASTKGREEVEYEQY
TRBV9	ASSGGGTRETQY
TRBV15	ATRGDPLSYEQY
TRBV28	ASSLRGYYHEQY
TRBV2	ANTRVTNEKLF
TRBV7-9	ASSPPMAERTDTQY
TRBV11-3	ASSPADPGLAKAGTDTQY
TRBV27	ASSYGPGAGVDRETQY
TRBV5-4	ASSQPGQGALGELF
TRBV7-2	ASSPQLEGIGNTIY
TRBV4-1	ASSQVWAGRTEAF
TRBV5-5	ASSWDDRDYLEPQH
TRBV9	ASSSEGEGKGNIQY
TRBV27	ASRPWPGVEAF
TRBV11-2	ASSLEGETQY
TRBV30	AWSVSGDGYT
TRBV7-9	ASSFPEGGGAYEQY
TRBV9	ASSVGPSGAYTDTQY
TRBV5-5	ASSLNLRQDYSYEQY
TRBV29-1	SALTGAYEQY
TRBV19	ASSVGQGNSYEQY
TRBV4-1	ASSHGGGSYEQY
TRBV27	ASSWSATGRDGYT
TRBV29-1	SAGQYTEAF
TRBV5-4	ASSSDGPQY
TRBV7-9	ASSSEDRVLVDTGELF
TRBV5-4	ASSFLAGGDYEQY
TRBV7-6	ASSLGLDTQY
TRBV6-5	ASSLGGEEYNEQF
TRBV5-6	ASSWIQGGPLNSPLH
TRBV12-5	ASGYGTYGSPLH
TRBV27	ASSLLGTGGYT
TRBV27	ASSSSSGGSYEQY
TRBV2	ASSEAGAGGGRYEQY
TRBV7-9	ASSLSSSSPYEQY
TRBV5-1	ASSLGGDSQY
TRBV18	ASPGADTQY
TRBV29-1	SAGGGLDQPQH
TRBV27	ASSSGLAGADTQY
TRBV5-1	ASSFPGLAGGEYEQY
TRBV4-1	ASSQGQGHEQY
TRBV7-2	ASSLTGGGYEQY
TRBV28	ASSPSPGLIDTEAF
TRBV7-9	ACGGQGNNEQF
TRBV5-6	ASSQMTGGPGYT
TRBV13	ASSLTGQGQDEQY
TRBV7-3	ASSHPAGVNNEQF